This T cell receptor beta chain is drawn from a study of blood T cells in healthy people across ages. At the level of the study: The capture of about one barcoded beta molecule per two T cells was achieved by template switching.

Together with a sample-barcoded 5' primer, a J-beta primer mix was included in a second PCR lasting roughly 6 to 12 cycles. TCRdb recomputed calls from the 5' RACE reads with MiXCR, one row per CDR3 protein. Of about 1.8 million distinct CDR3 sequences listed, approximately 50% were seen once; the top ten hold roughly 2.1%. Trimming cost V 5 bases and J 4 bases, with 10 bases left between them. CDR1 is MDHEN and CDR2 is SYDVKM in the germline V gene. The CDR3 length is 13 residues. The chain employs TRBV28 and TRBJ2-3; unclear D gene. Sequenced input: blood. This TCR came from a woman aged 40 to 49 in good health. The CDR3 sequence: CASSGRPADTQYF. The CDR3 DNA reads as TGTGCCAGCAGTGGCCGGCCAGCAGATACGCAGTATTTT.